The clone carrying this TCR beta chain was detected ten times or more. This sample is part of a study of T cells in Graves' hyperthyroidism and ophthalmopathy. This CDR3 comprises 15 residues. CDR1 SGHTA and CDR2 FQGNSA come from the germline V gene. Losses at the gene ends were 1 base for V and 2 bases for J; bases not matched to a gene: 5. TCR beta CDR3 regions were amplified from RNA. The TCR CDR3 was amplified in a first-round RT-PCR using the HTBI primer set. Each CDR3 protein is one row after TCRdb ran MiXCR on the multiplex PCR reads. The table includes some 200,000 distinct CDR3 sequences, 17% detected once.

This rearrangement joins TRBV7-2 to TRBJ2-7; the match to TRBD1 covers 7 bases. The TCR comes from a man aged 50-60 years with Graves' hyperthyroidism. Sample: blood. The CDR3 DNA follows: TGTGCCAGCAGCTTAGTCGGAGACAGGGCCTACGAGCAGTACTTC. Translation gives CASSLVGDRAYEQYF.